A single sample is the source of the 30 T cell receptor beta chains below, sequenced in a study of T cell responses to AZD1222 COVID-19 vaccine. The method was immunoSEQ multiplex PCR; TCRdb's version includes in-frame clones alone and lacks a portion of them. The table records around 180,000 clones, approximately 90% of them present only once. Sequencing used peripheral blood, obtained on day 0 of AZD1222 vaccination. Receptors were obtained from an adult in good health.

The genes are TRBV7-2 and TRBJ1-1; 9 bases align to TRBD1. CDR1 is SGHTA, CDR2 FQGNSA, per germline. The CDR3 contains 15 residues. J gave up 4 bases and V 1 base, and 4 bases lay outside the gene matches. Here the CDR3 DNA reads TGTGCCAGCAGCTTAGTGTCGGACAGGGGCACTGAAGCTTTCTTT. It specifies CASSLVSDRGTEAFF.

The V gene is TRBV19, the J gene TRBJ2-7; a weak D match, TRBD1 (5 bases). Per the germline V gene, CDR1 is LNHDA and CDR2 is SQIVND (reference sequence). Trimming shortened V by 0 bases and J by 2 bases, and 11 bases separated the two germline ends. The CDR3 has 15 residues. The CDR3 reads CASSIDFGRAYEQYF. The CDR3 nucleotides are TGTGCCAGTAGTATAGATTTCGGCAGGGCCTACGAGCAGTACTTC.

The chain is built from TRBV27 and TRBJ1-2, with 9 bases lining up with TRBD1. From germline, CDR1 is MNHEY and CDR2 SMNVEV (reference sequence). This CDR3 has 17 amino acids. J was trimmed by 1 base and V by 6 bases; bases with no gene match: 12. Written as DNA, the CDR3 is TGTGCCAGCAGGACTTATGGGTGGACAGGGGATAACTATGGCTACACCTTC. Translation gives CASRTYGWTGDNYGYTF.

The chain employs TRBV7-9 and TRBJ1-5, with 7 nucleotides matching TRBD1. CDR3 length equals 16 residues. CDR1 is SEHNR and CDR2 is FQNEAQ in the germline V gene (reference sequence). V was clipped by 2 bases and J by 2 bases; unmatched bases: 6. This chain's CDR3 is CASSLSLGGGNQPQHF. CDR3 sequence (DNA): TGTGCCAGCAGCTTATCCTTAGGGGGCGGCAATCAGCCCCAGCATTTT.

This rearrangement joins TRBV18 to TRBJ1-2, with a possible D match to TRBD1 (6 bases). The germline V gene encodes CDR1 KGHSH and CDR2 LQKENI. Trimming cost V 5 bases and J 4 bases, with 8 bases left between them. CDR3 length: 12 residues. The CDR3 spells CASSTGIYGYTF. In DNA, the CDR3 is TGTGCCAGCTCAACAGGGATCTATGGCTACACCTTC.

This clone was observed a single time. CDR3 sequence: CSVRQGTEQYF. Written as DNA, the CDR3 is TGCAGCGTTAGACAGGGGACTGAGCAGTACTTC. V usage is TRBV29-1 and J usage is TRBJ2-7; the match to TRBD1 covers 8 bases. The V gene end was trimmed by 5 bases and the J gene end by 7 bases; junction bases not matched to a gene: 4. The CDR3 has 11 amino acids. Per germline, CDR1 SQVTM and CDR2 ANQGSEA.

The V call is TRBV18, the J call TRBJ2-3; D is uncertain. The germline CDR1 and CDR2 sequences are KGHSH and LQKENI. The CDR3 is 16 residues long. V dropped 2 bases and J dropped 0 bases, with 12 bases sitting between them. The CDR3 bases are TGTGCCAGCTCACCAGCCGGTAGAAGGAGCACAGATACGCAGTATTTT. This sequence encodes CASSPAGRRSTDTQYF.

The chain recombines TRBV5-6 with TRBJ2-7, with D hard to call. There are 15 residues in the CDR3. Trimming cost V 0 bases and J 2 bases, with 12 bases left between them. Germline V lookup: CDR1 SGHDT, CDR2 YYEEEE. The CDR3 protein is CASSLAQVQTYEQYF. The CDR3 nucleotides read TGTGCCAGCAGCTTGGCCCAGGTACAGACCTACGAGCAGTACTTC.

The gene calls are TRBV5-4 and TRBJ1-1, with 7 bases that match TRBD1. The CDR3 sequence is 13 residues long. Germline V gene data show CDR1 as SGHNT and CDR2 as YYREEE (reference sequence). V was pared by 3 bases and J by 9 bases, with 8 bases of the junction left unmatched. Written as DNA, the CDR3 is TGTGCCAGCAGCTCCCCCGGGACAGAAAAAGCTTTCTTT. Amino acid sequence: CASSSPGTEKAFF. Full variable domain (rest looked up from reference TRBV5-4 and TRBJ1-1): ETGVTQSPTHLIKTRGQQVTLRCSSQSGHNTVSWYQQALGQGPQFIFQYYREEENGRGNFPPRFSGLQFPNYSSELNVNALELDDSALYLCASSSPGTEKAFFGQGTRLTVV.

This sequence joins TRBV5-1 and TRBJ1-4; D remains ambiguous. Trimming pared 5 bases from V and 0 bases from J, leaving 11 bases between. Germline loops: CDR1 SGHRS, CDR2 YFSETQ. The CDR3 contains 15 residues. The CDR3 here is CASRDQITTNEKLFF. The CDR3 coding sequence is TGCGCCAGCAGAGATCAAATAACAACTAATGAAAAACTGTTTTTT. Full variable domain (remainder filled in from reference TRBV5-1 and TRBJ1-4): KAGVTQTPRYLIKTRGQQVTLSCSPISGHRSVSWYQQTPGQGLQFLFEYFSETQRNKGNFPGRFSGRQFSNSRSEMNVSTLELGDSALYLCASRDQITTNEKLFFGSGTQLSVL.

The genes are TRBV4-1 and TRBJ2-2; tentative D call: TRBD2 (5 bases). Trimming pared 0 bases from V and 7 bases from J, leaving 18 bases between. Germline lookup yields CDR1 MGHRA and CDR2 YSYEKL. The CDR3 length is 17 residues. The CDR3 sequence: CASSQDPMVPEGGELFF. The CDR3 region has the DNA TGCGCCAGCAGCCAAGATCCAATGGTCCCTGAGGGCGGGGAGCTGTTTTTT.

V is TRBV7-3 and J is TRBJ2-5, with TRBD2 as a possible D gene (7 bases). CDR1 and CDR2 (germline): SGHTA, FQGTGA. With 3 bases removed from V and 9 bases from J, the gap between germline ends came to 11 bases. The CDR3 is made up of 12 amino acids. The CDR3 reads CASSLAGAAQYF. The CDR3 bases are TGTGCCAGCAGCTTGGCGGGGGCGGCCCAGTACTTC.

The chain employs TRBV4-3 and TRBJ2-2; the D is unclear. The CDR3 has 15 residues. The V end lost 3 bases, the J end lost 3 bases, and 11 bases lay between the germline ends. Germline loops: CDR1 LGHNA, CDR2 YSLEER. The CDR3 nucleotides read TGCGCCAGCAGCCAGGAGAGGATTTACACCGGGGAGCTGTTTTTT. Its translation: CASSQERIYTGELFF.

This chain links TRBV7-2 with TRBJ2-2, with a tentative D call TRBD2 (6 bases). The germline V gene encodes CDR1 SGHTA and CDR2 FQGNSA. This CDR3 is 15 amino acids long. V was shortened by 8 bases and J by 1 base, with 14 bases between the two germline ends. Here the CDR3 reads CASVPAGLNTGELFF. Here the CDR3 DNA reads TGTGCCAGCGTACCGGCGGGGCTGAACACCGGGGAGCTGTTTTTT.

This chain links TRBV6-2 or TRBV6-3 with TRBJ2-7; D ambiguous. Germline V lookup: CDR1 MNHEY, CDR2 SVGEGT. Trimming pared 0 bases from V and 6 bases from J, leaving 6 bases between. This CDR3 has 12 amino acids. The CDR3 DNA reads TGTGCCAGCAGTTACTCCGTGATCGAGCAGTACTTC. This gives the protein CASSYSVIEQYF.

CDR3 DNA sequence: TGTGCCAGCAGCTTAGGTTTCAGGACCTACGAGCAGTACTTC. Protein: CASSLGFRTYEQYF. This rearrangement joins TRBV7-2 to TRBJ2-7; D unclear. CDR1 and CDR2 from the germline V gene are SGHTA and FQGNSA. The CDR3 spans 14 residues. V lost 1 base and J 2 bases, leaving 9 bases between the germline ends. Full variable domain (rest looked up from reference TRBV7-2 and TRBJ2-7): GAGVSQSPSNKVTEKGKDVELRCDPISGHTALYWYRQSLGQGLEFLIYFQGNSAPDKSGLPSDRFSAERTGGSVSTLTIQRTQQEDSAVYLCASSLGFRTYEQYFGPGTRLTVT.

V is TRBV7-7 and J is TRBJ2-7, with 10 positions matching TRBD1. CDR3 size: 17 residues. Germline CDR1 SSHAT, CDR2 FNYEAQ (reference sequence). J lost 4 bases, V lost 4 bases, and 13 bases had no gene match. CDR3 nucleotide sequence: TGTGCCAGCAGCTCGGATACTGAGGACAGGGGGGATTACGAGCAGTACTTC. Protein: CASSSDTEDRGDYEQYF.

V gene TRBV2 combines with J gene TRBJ1-1; maybe TRBD1 (6 bases). The germline V gene has CDR1 SNHLY and CDR2 FYNNEI. V shed 5 bases and J shed 0 bases, with 31 bases lying between them. The CDR3 sequence is 21 residues long. The CDR3 spells CASSLPEGGSTGEAMNTEAFF. Here the CDR3 DNA reads TGTGCCAGCAGTCTCCCCGAAGGGGGGTCGACAGGAGAGGCCATGAACACTGAAGCTTTCTTT.

This clone was found once. CDR3 nucleotide sequence: TGTGCCAGCAGCACCGAGGGCCAGCAGCTCAAGGGCCAGTACTTC. Translated, it gives CASSTEGQQLKGQYF. The chain combines TRBV7-9 with TRBJ2-5, with D perhaps matching TRBD2 (5 bases). The ends were cut back, 5 bases at V and 10 bases at J, with 23 bases in the middle. Per the germline V gene, CDR1 is SEHNR and CDR2 is FQNEAQ (reference sequence). The CDR3 covers 15 residues.

J is TRBJ1-1 and V is TRBV6-5; no definite D call. The ends were cut back, 4 bases at V and 5 bases at J, with 14 bases in the middle. The germline CDR1 and CDR2 sequences are MNHEY and SVGAGI. The CDR3 consists of 14 residues. CDR3 protein: CASSWTPLLTEAFF. The CDR3, as DNA: TGTGCCAGCAGTTGGACCCCTTTATTAACTGAAGCTTTCTTT.

V is TRBV2 and J is TRBJ1-1, with D uncertain. The V end lost 3 bases, the J end lost 1 base, and 6 bases lay between the germline ends. CDR3 length: 13 amino acids. Germline assignment: CDR1 SNHLY and CDR2 FYNNEI. The CDR3 sequence: CASSEGPNTEAFF. Here the CDR3 DNA reads TGTGCCAGCAGTGAGGGTCCGAACACTGAAGCTTTCTTT. Combining the CDR3 with reference TRBV2 and TRBJ1-1 gives the whole variable domain EPEVTQTPSHQVTQMGQEVILRCVPISNHLYFYWYRQILGQKVEFLVSFYNNEISEKSEIFDDQFSVERPDGSNFTLKIRSTKLEDSAMYFCASSEGPNTEAFFGQGTRLTVV.

CDR3 in amino acids: CASSPRAPGSYEQYF. In nucleotides, the CDR3 is TGTGCCAGCAGTCCCCGGGCCCCAGGCTCCTACGAGCAGTACTTC. The chain couples TRBV6-2 or TRBV6-3 to TRBJ2-7; D call uncertain. V dropped 5 bases and J dropped 0 bases, with 14 bases sitting between them. The CDR3 is made up of 15 amino acids. From germline, CDR1 is MNHEY and CDR2 SVGEGT.

J is TRBJ2-1 and V is TRBV27, with D possibly matching TRBD2 (7 bases). Germline V gene lookup returns CDR1 MNHEY and CDR2 SMNVEV (reference sequence). V was pared by 0 bases and J by 4 bases, with 13 bases between. The CDR3 has 16 amino acids. As DNA, the CDR3 is TGTGCCAGCAGTTTATCGACGGGGGGCGGATACAATGAGCAGTTCTTC. Amino acid sequence: CASSLSTGGGYNEQFF.

The chain joins TRBV5-6 to TRBJ1-2, with D hard to call. Trimming cost V 2 bases and J 2 bases, with 13 bases left between them. Germline CDR1 and CDR2: SGHDT and YYEEEE. There are 15 residues in the CDR3. The CDR3 sequence is CASSFGLTGNYGYTF. CDR3 sequence (DNA): TGTGCCAGCAGCTTTGGTCTGACGGGGAACTATGGCTACACCTTC. Complete variable domain (other parts from reference TRBV5-6 and TRBJ1-2): DAGVTQSPTHLIKTRGQQVTLRCSPKSGHDTVSWYQQALGQGPQFIFQYYEEEERQRGNFPDRFSGHQFPNYSSELNVNALLLGDSALYLCASSFGLTGNYGYTFGSGTRLTVV.

V and J are TRBV30 and TRBJ1-4; a weak D match, TRBD1 (5 bases). Germline V lookup: CDR1 GTSNPN, CDR2 SVGIG (reference sequence). This CDR3 is 13 amino acids long. The V end was cut by 1 base, the J end by 6 bases, with 9 bases between. DNA for the CDR3: TGTGCCTGGAGTGGGGGGTTCTATGAAAAACTGTTTTTT. It translates to CAWSGGFYEKLFF.

The rearrangement joins TRBV7-2 to TRBJ2-1, with 7 nucleotides matching TRBD1. The CDR3 extends over 15 amino acids. V gave up 7 bases and J gave up 7 bases; unmatched junction bases: 13. From germline, CDR1 is SGHTA and CDR2 FQGNSA. Here the CDR3 reads CASIPSPYRGNEQFF. As DNA, the CDR3 is TGTGCCAGCATCCCCTCCCCTTACAGGGGTAATGAGCAGTTCTTC.

The sample holds one count of this clone. The rearrangement uses TRBV27 and TRBJ2-7; a possible D gene is TRBD2 (6 bases). This CDR3 is 14 amino acids long. The V gene lost 3 bases and the J gene lost 2 bases, with 11 bases spanning the gap. Germline assignment: CDR1 MNHEY and CDR2 SMNVEV (reference sequence). CDR3 loop: CASSFAGTTYEQYF. CDR3 sequence (DNA): TGTGCCAGCAGTTTTGCGGGGACCACCTACGAGCAGTACTTC.

The chain couples TRBV7-8 to TRBJ1-3; TRBD1 aligns across 7 bases. V dropped 0 bases and J dropped 8; count of bases not matched to a gene: 4. The CDR3 has 14 amino acids. Germline V lookup: CDR1 SGHVS, CDR2 FQNEAQ. This CDR3 reads CASSLAHRGDTIYF. For the CDR3, the DNA is TGTGCCAGCAGCTTAGCGCACAGGGGAGACACCATATATTTT.

A few counts support this clone. The chain has TRBV6-5 and TRBJ2-7; the D gene is possibly TRBD2 (8 bases). CDR1 MNHEY and CDR2 SVGAGI come from the germline V gene. This CDR3 has 16 amino acids. V was cut by 4 bases and J by 5 bases, with 21 bases left in between. In nucleotides, the CDR3 is TGTGCCAGCAGTTCTCGGGGGGGCAGGGGGAGCGACGAGCAGTACTTC. Its protein product is CASSSRGGRGSDEQYF.

A single count supports this clone. This chain uses TRBV6-2 or TRBV6-3 with TRBJ2-7; TRBD1 might be the D (6 bases). Germline CDR1 is MNHEY and CDR2 is SVGEGT. Trimming shortened V by 6 bases and J by 3 bases, and 15 bases separated the two germline ends. The CDR3 covers 14 residues. The CDR3 bases are TGTGCCAGCAGCTCCATCTTACAGGGCTACGAGCAGTACTTC. As protein: CASSSILQGYEQYF.